The 6 T cell receptor beta chains below come from one sample, sequenced in a study of cytomegalovirus exposure and HLA in healthy donors (dated by TCRdb to about 2017). The library was produced with the immunoSEQ multiplex PCR assay. The multiplex PCR relied on a mix of 60 forward primers for TCR Vbeta segments and 13 reverse primers for TCR Jbeta segments. In its TCRdb copy, this immuneACCESS table keeps in-frame sequences only and misses some clones. Where compared with another copy, unresolved V genes explain less than half of these, and the others have no known cause. This sample comprises 150,000 to 200,000 clones, 80% to 85% of them detected only once. About 1.1% of the sample goes to the ten largest clones. Sequenced: PBMCs. The receptors were gathered from a woman between 40 and 50 years old in good health and CMV-seronegative.

The CDR3 loop reads CASSAEGGYNEQFF. The CDR3, as DNA: TGTGCCAGCAGCGCCGAGGGCGGTTACAATGAGCAGTTCTTC. The chain carries TRBV9 and TRBJ2-1, with D tentatively TRBD2 (5 bases). Germline CDR1 SGDLS, CDR2 YYNGEE. This CDR3 contains 14 residues. Trimming cost V 3 bases and J 4 bases, with 11 bases left between them.

The chain recombines TRBV6-1 with TRBJ2-4; 7 bases fit TRBD2. Per germline, CDR1 MNHNS and CDR2 SASEGT. The CDR3 loop spans 15 amino acids. The V segment lost 7 bases and the J segment 8 bases; nucleotides outside the gene matches: 14. CDR3 loop: CASTNPGWEGHIQYF. In DNA, the CDR3 is TGTGCCAGCACTAACCCCGGTTGGGAGGGGCACATTCAGTACTTC.

The V call is TRBV11-3, the J call TRBJ2-7, with TRBD1 matching 7 bases. J was trimmed by 5 bases and V by 8 bases; bases with no gene match: 15. The germline V gene has CDR1 SGHNT and CDR2 YENEEA. The CDR3 is 15 residues long. As DNA, the CDR3 is TGTGCCAGCCGTCCCCGGGGACAGTCGGTCAACGAGCAGTACTTC. The encoded protein is CASRPRGQSVNEQYF. The complete variable domain, with remaining parts taken from reference TRBV11-3 and TRBJ2-7, reads EAGVVQSPRYKIIEKKQPVAFWCNPISGHNTLYWYLQNLGQGPELLIRYENEEAVDDSQLPKDRFSAERLKGVDSTLKIQPAELGDSAVYLCASRPRGQSVNEQYFGPGTRLTVT.

This clone appeared a few times. This rearrangement joins TRBV7-3 to TRBJ2-3; 9 nucleotides match TRBD2. The CDR3 runs 18 residues. Germline V gene sequence: CDR1 SGHTA, CDR2 FQGTGA. With V trimmed by 5 bases and J by 0 bases, 12 bases remained unmatched. The chain's CDR3 is CASSPRGAGGVSTDTQYF. Here the CDR3 DNA reads TGTGCCAGCAGCCCTCGTGGGGCGGGGGGGGTAAGCACAGATACGCAGTATTTT.

The CDR3 spells CASQTLSAGEGELFF. The CDR3 DNA reads as TGCGCCAGCCAAACCCTTTCGGCGGGAGAAGGGGAGCTGTTTTTT. The V and J genes are TRBV5-1 and TRBJ2-2, with 7 positions matching TRBD2. CDR3 length: 15 residues. Trimming cost V 7 bases and J 8 bases; bases outside gene matches: 14. The germline gives CDR1 SGHRS, CDR2 YFSETQ.

The chain recombines TRBV2 with TRBJ2-2; TRBD1 matches at 7 bases. V shed 5 bases and J 0 bases; nucleotides not matched to a gene: 0. The CDR3 is 14 residues long. From germline, CDR1 is SNHLY and CDR2 FYNNEI. Written as DNA, the CDR3 is TGTGCCAGCAGTCAGGGGGCGAACACCGGGGAGCTGTTTTTT. It specifies CASSQGANTGELFF. Filled out from reference TRBV2 and TRBJ2-2, the complete variable domain reads EPEVTQTPSHQVTQMGQEVILRCVPISNHLYFYWYRQILGQKVEFLVSFYNNEISEKSEIFDDQFSVERPDGSNFTLKIRSTKLEDSAMYFCASSQGANTGELFFGEGSRLTVL.